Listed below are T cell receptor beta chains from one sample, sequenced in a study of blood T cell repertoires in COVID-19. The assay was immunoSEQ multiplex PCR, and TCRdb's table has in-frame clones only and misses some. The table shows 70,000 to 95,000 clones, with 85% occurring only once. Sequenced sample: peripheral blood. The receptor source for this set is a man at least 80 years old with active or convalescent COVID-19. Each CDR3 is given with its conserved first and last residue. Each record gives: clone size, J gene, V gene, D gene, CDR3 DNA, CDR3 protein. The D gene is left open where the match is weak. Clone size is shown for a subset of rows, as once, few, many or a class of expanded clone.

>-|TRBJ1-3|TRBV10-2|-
TGCGCCAGCAGTGAGTCGCCGGGTAGGCTTGGAAACACCATATATTTT
CASSESPGRLGNTIYF
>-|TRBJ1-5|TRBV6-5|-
TGTGCCAGCAGCCGGACAAGTAGCAATCAGCCCCAGCATTTT
CASSRTSSNQPQHF
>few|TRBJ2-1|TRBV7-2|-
TGTGCCAGCAGCCAAGGGGGCGGGGGGCCCAATGAGCAGTTCTTC
CASSQGGGGPNEQFF
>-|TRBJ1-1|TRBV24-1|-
TGTGCCACCAGTGCGAGGGTTTCGGGTGAAGCTTTCTTT
CATSARVSGEAFF
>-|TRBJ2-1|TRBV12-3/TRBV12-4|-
TGTGCCAGCAGTAACGACAGAAACAATGAGCAGTTCTTC
CASSNDRNNEQFF
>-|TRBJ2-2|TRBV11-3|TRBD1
TGTGCCAGCAGCGCGCGGACAGGGCCCGGGGAGCTGTTTTTT
CASSARTGPGELFF
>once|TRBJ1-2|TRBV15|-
TGTGCCACCAGCAGAGATCCCGGTCCTAACTATGGCTACACCTTC
CATSRDPGPNYGYTF
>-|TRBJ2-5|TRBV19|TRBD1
TGTGCCAGTAGGAGACAGGGGTTGGAGACCCAGTACTTC
CASRRQGLETQYF
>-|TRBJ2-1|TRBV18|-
TGTGCCAGCTCACCATCTTACGGCAATGAGCAGTTCTTC
CASSPSYGNEQFF
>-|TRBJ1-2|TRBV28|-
TGTGCCAGCAGTTTATTTCACCAGGCTGGGGGCTACACCTTC
CASSLFHQAGGYTF
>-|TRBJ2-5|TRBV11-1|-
TGTGCCAGCAGCTCCCCGAGGTGGAGGAGAGAAGAGACCCAGTACTTC
CASSSPRWRREETQYF
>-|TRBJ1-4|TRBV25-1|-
TGTGCCAGCAGTGATGATCTGCTCGGTGAAAAACTGTTTTTT
CASSDDLLGEKLFF
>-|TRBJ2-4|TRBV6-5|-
TGTGCCAGCAATCAGGGAAACATTCAGTACTTC
CASNQGNIQYF
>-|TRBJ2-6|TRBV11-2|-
TGTGCCAGCAGCTTGCGGGCATCGAGCTCTGGGGCCAACGTCCTGACTTTC
CASSLRASSSGANVLTF
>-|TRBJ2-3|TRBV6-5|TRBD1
TGTGCCAGCAGTTACTCGGCAGGGGGCATTGAGGATACGCAGTATTTT
CASSYSAGGIEDTQYF
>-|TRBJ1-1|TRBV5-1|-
TGCGCCAGCAGCTTGGTGGAGGCCACTGGGACTGAAGCTTTCTTT
CASSLVEATGTEAFF
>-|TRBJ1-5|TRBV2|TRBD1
TGTGCCAGCAGAAGAGACAGGGTGAGTAGACAGCCCCAGCATTTT
CASRRDRVSRQPQHF
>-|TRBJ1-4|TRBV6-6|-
TGTGCCAGCACCCTGCGGATTAATGAAAAACTGTTTTTT
CASTLRINEKLFF
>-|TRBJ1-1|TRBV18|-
TGTGCCAGCTCACCTTACACGCGGGGGGACACTGAAGCTTTCTTT
CASSPYTRGDTEAFF
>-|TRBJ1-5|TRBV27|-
TGTGCCAGCAGTTTACTCCCCCCAGTATATAGCAATCAGCCCCAGCATTTT
CASSLLPPVYSNQPQHF
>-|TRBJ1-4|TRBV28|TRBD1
TGTGCCAGCAGTTCCAGGGACAGGGAGGAAAAACTGTTTTTT
CASSSRDREEKLFF
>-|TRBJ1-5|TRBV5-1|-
TGCGCCAGCAGCTTGTCTCCCGGGGGCAATCAGCCCCAGCATTTT
CASSLSPGGNQPQHF
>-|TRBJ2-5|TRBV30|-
TGTGCCTGGAGTATCTCAGGGTTCCGGGAGACCCAGTACTTC
CAWSISGFRETQYF
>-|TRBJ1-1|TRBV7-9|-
TGTGCCAGCAGCTCACTAGGTAATGGTTTAAGGAAAGCTTTCTTT
CASSSLGNGLRKAFF
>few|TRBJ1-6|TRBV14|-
TGTGCCAGCAGCCAAACAGGCAATTCACCCCTCCACTTT
CASSQTGNSPLHF
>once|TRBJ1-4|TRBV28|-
TGTGCCAGCAGTTTCATTGGGTCCCTCGGGAAACTGTTTTTT
CASSFIGSLGKLFF
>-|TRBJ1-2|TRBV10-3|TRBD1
TGTGCCATCAGTGGGACAGGGAGTCTGAGCTATGGCTACACCTTC
CAISGTGSLSYGYTF
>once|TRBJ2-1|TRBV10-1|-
TGCGCCAGCAATCCGCGGCCAGGGAGGTACAATGAGCAGTTCTTC
CASNPRPGRYNEQFF
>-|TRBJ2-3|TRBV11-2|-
TGTGCCAGCAGCCCCTCGGTCCGGAGAGATACGCAGTATTTT
CASSPSVRRDTQYF
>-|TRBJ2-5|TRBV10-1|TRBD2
TGCGCCAGCAGTGAGTTCGGGGGGTCGCAAGAGACCCAGTACTTC
CASSEFGGSQETQYF
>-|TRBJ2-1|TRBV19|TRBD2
TGTGCCAGTAGTAAATGGACTAGCGGGAGTTTTGTAAATGAGCAGTTCTTC
CASSKWTSGSFVNEQFF
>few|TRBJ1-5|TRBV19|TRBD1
TGTGCCAGTAGTATGACAGGGGGCTCGGATCAGCCCCAGCATTTT
CASSMTGGSDQPQHF
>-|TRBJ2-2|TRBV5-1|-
TGCGCCAGCAGGCGGAACTCGAACACCGGGGAGCTGTTTTTT
CASRRNSNTGELFF
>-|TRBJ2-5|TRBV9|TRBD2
TGTGCCAGCAGCGCGCCGGTAGCGAAAACGGGGAGGGATCCAGAGACCCAGTACTTC
CASSAPVAKTGRDPETQYF
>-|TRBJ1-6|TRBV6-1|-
TGTGCCAGCAGTGAATTTCAGGGGCGGAATAATTCACCCCTCCACTTT
CASSEFQGRNNSPLHF
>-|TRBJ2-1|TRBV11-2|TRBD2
TGTGCCAGCAGCGCGGGACTAGCGAACAATGAGCAGTTCTTC
CASSAGLANNEQFF
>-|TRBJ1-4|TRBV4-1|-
TGCGCCAGCAGCCTTTGGACTGAGAATGAAAAACTGTTTTTT
CASSLWTENEKLFF